This T cell receptor beta chain was sequenced in a study of graft-versus-host responses after intestinal transplantation. Across the whole study: Every one of the recipients received anti-thymocyte globulin induction and afterwards took tacrolimus and steroids for around 3 years.

V lost 5 bases and J lost 3, with 8 bases in between. The CDR3 spans 13 residues. CDR1 and CDR2 from the germline V gene are SGHDT and YYEEEE. Worth noting for this clone: Its target is not known.

Study results and caveats: Recipient marrow held GvH clones, some first seen in ileum or blood.

Clones were sequenced by immunoSEQ multiplex PCR, and TCRdb holds only the in-frame ones, with some missing. The table includes about 120,000 clones, 90% to 95% detected once. The V call is TRBV5-6, the J call TRBJ1-4, with D hard to call. The TCR comes from a human donor who received an intestinal transplant. The starting material was unstimulated CD4+ T cells sorted from spleen or lymph node cells, obtained before intestinal transplant. The CDR3 here is CASRTRANEKLFF. The CDR3 nucleotides are TGTGCCAGCAGGACAAGGGCTAATGAAAAACTGTTTTTT.